These 5 T cell receptor beta chains came from one sample sequenced in a study of T cells in localized non-small cell lung cancer. Sequencing was performed with immunoSEQ multiplex PCR; in TCRdb, only in-frame clones are kept and a portion is missing. The data contain approximately 11,000 clones, 70% to 90% of them singletons. Source: peripheral blood, taken before any cancer treatment. The source of these receptors is a male donor aged 60 or older with stage I lung adenocarcinoma.

This chain joins TRBV5-6 and TRBJ2-7; D not certain. CDR1 and CDR2 from the germline V gene are SGHDT and YYEEEE. This CDR3 comprises 12 residues. The ends were cut back, 5 bases at V and 3 bases at J, with 9 bases in the middle. The CDR3 loop is CASSRVYYEQYF. The CDR3 DNA follows: TGTGCCAGCAGTCGGGTTTACTACGAGCAGTACTTC.

The V and J genes are TRBV11-3 and TRBJ2-2; TRBD2 might be the D (6 bases). The CDR3 has 17 amino acids. V gave up 1 base and J gave up 2 bases, with 14 bases separating them. Per germline, CDR1 SGHNT and CDR2 YENEEA. The CDR3 sequence: CASSLGYGGPNTGELFF. In DNA, the CDR3 is TGTGCCAGCAGCTTAGGTTACGGGGGACCTAACACCGGGGAGCTGTTTTTT.

CDR3 nucleotides: TGTGCCAGCCGCCAAGCCGGTTCCACTGAAGCTTTCTTT. Protein: CASRQAGSTEAFF. V and J are TRBV7-6 and TRBJ1-1; unclear D gene. Germline V lookup: CDR1 SGHVS, CDR2 FNYEAQ. This CDR3 region has 13 residues. Between the trimmed V and J ends, which lost 8 bases and 4 bases, there was a span of 14 bases.

The chain uses TRBV28 and TRBJ2-5, with D unclear. Trimming stripped 5 bases from V and 2 bases from J, with 12 bases between. The CDR3 totals 14 residues. Germline V gives CDR1 MDHEN, CDR2 SYDVKM. The CDR3 nucleotides read TGTGCCAGCAGTCCTGGCCTGGGGCAAGAGACCCAGTACTTC. It translates to CASSPGLGQETQYF.

This clone has a single count. V is TRBV19 and J is TRBJ2-5; D uncertain. CDR3 size: 14 residues. The V end was cut by 3 bases, the J end by 5 bases, with 13 bases between. Germline-derived CDR1 and CDR2 are LNHDA and SQIVND (reference sequence). The CDR3 is CASSIYSGQETQYF. The CDR3 DNA sequence: TGTGCCAGTAGTATCTATTCGGGTCAGGAGACCCAGTACTTC.